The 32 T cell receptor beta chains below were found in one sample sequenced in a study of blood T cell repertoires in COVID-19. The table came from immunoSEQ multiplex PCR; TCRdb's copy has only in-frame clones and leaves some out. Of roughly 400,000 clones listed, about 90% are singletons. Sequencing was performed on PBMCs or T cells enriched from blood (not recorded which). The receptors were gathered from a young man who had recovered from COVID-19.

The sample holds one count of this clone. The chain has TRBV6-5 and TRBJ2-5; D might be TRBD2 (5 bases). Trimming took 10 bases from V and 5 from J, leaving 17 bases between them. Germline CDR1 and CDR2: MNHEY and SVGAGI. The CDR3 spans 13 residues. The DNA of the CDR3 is TGTGCCACCTCAACTAGGGCATACGAGACCCAGTACTTC. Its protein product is CATSTRAYETQYF.

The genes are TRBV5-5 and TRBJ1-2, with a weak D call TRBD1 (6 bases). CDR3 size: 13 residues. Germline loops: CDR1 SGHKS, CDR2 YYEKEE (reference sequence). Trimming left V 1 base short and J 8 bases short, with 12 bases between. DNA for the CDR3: TGTGCCAGCAGCTTGTCCAGGGGATTAGGCTACACCTTC. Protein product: CASSLSRGLGYTF.

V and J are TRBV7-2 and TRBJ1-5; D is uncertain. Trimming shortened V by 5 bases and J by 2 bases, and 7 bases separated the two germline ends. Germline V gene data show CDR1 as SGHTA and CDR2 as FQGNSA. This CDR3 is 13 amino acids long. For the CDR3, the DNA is TGTGCCAGCAGCCGGGTTGGCAATCAGCCCCAGCATTTT. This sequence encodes CASSRVGNQPQHF.

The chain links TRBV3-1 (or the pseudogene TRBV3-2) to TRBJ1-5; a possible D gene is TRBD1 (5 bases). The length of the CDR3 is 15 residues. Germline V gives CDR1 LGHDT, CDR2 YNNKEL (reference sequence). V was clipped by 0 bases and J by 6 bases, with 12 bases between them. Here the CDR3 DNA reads TGTGCCAGCAGCCAAGATTCGGGGAGGGGTCAGCCCCAGCATTTT. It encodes CASSQDSGRGQPQHF.

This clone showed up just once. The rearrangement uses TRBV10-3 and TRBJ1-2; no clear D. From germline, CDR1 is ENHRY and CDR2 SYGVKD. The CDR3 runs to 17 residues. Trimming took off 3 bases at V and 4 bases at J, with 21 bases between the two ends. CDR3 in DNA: TGTGCCATCAGTGACCCGGCGAATCACCCGGCGGGCTATGGCTACACCTTC. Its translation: CAISDPANHPAGYGYTF.

CDR3 in amino acids: CASSALVGEGNQPQHF. CDR3 DNA sequence: TGTGCCAGCAGCGCCCTAGTCGGAGAGGGCAATCAGCCCCAGCATTTT. The chain is built from TRBV7-9 and TRBJ1-5; no clear D gene. Germline-derived CDR1 and CDR2 are SEHNR and FQNEAQ (reference sequence). V lost 5 bases and J 2 bases, leaving 16 bases between the germline ends. The CDR3 spans 16 residues. Filled out from reference TRBV7-9 and TRBJ1-5, the complete variable domain reads DTGVSQNPRHKITKRGQNVTFRCDPISEHNRLYWYRQTLGQGPEFLTYFQNEAQLEKSRLLSDRFSAERPKGSFSTLEIQRTEQGDSAMYLCASSALVGEGNQPQHFGDGTRLSIL.

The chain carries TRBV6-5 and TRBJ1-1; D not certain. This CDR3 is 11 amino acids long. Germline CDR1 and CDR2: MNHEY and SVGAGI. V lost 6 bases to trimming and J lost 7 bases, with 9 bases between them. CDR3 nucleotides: TGTGCCAGCAGCCGCGGGATTGAAGCTTTCTTT. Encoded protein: CASSRGIEAFF.

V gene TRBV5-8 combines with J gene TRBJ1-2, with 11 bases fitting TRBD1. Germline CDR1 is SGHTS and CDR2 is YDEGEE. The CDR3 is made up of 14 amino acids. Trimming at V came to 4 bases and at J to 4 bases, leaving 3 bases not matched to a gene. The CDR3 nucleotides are TGTGCCAGCAGCCGGACAGGGGGCAGCTATGGCTACACCTTC. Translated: CASSRTGGSYGYTF.

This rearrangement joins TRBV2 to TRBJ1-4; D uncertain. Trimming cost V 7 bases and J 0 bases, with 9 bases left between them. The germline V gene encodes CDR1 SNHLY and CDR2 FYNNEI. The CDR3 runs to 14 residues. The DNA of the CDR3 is TGTGCCAGCAATTTACTCACAACTAATGAAAAACTGTTTTTT. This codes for CASNLLTTNEKLFF.

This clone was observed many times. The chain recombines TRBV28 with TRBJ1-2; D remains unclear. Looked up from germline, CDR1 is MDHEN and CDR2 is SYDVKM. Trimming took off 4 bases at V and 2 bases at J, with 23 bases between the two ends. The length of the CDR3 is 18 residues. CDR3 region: CASSSRRELGSMNYGYTF. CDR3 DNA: TGTGCCAGCAGTTCGCGACGGGAGCTAGGGTCGATGAACTATGGCTACACCTTC.

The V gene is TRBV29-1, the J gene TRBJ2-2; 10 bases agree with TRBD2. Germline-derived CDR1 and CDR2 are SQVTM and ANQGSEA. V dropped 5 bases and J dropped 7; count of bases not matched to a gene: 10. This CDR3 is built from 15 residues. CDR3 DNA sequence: TGCAGCGTTAACCCCGGGACTAGCGTTGGCGGGGAGCTGTTTTTT. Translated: CSVNPGTSVGGELFF.

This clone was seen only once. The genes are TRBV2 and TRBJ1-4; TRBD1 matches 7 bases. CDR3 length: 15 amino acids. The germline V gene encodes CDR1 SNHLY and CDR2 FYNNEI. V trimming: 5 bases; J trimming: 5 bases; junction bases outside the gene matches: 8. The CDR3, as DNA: TGTGCCAGCAGTTTATCCGGGACAGAGAATGAAAAACTGTTTTTT. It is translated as CASSLSGTENEKLFF.

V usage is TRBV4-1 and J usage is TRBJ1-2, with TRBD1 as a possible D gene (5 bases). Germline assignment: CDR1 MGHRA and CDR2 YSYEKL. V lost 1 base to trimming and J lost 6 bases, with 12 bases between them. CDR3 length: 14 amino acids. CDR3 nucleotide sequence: TGCGCCAGCAGCCAAGTCTTAAGGGGTCATGGCTACACCTTC. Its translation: CASSQVLRGHGYTF.

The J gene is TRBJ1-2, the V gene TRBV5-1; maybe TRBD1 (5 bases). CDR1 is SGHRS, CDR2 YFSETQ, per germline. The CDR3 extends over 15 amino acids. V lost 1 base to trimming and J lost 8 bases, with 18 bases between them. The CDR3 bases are TGCGCCAGCAGCTTGAGTTCCGGGGGAACGGGGGGCTACACCTTC. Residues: CASSLSSGGTGGYTF.

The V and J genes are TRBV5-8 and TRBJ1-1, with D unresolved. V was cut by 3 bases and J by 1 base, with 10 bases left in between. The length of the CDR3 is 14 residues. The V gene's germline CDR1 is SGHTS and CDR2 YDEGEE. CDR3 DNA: TGTGCCAGCAGCTGGCCTGACACGAACACTGAAGCTTTCTTT. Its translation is CASSWPDTNTEAFF.

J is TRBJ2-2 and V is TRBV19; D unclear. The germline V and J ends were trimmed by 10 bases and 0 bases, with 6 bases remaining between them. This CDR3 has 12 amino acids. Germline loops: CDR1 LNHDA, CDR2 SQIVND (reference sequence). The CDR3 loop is CATKTNTGELFF. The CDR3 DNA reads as TGTGCCACAAAAACGAACACCGGGGAGCTGTTTTTT.

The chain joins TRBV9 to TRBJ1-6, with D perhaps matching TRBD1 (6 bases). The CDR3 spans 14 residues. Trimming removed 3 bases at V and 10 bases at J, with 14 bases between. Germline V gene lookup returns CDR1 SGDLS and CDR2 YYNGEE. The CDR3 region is CASSENRVGSPLHF. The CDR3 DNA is TGTGCCAGCAGCGAAAACAGGGTTGGATCACCCCTCCACTTT.

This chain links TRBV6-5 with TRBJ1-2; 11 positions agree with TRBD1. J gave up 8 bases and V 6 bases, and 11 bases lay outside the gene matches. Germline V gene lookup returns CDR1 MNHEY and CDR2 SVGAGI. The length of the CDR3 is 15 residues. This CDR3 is CASSPGTGGLRGYTF. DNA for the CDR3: TGTGCCAGCAGCCCAGGGACAGGGGGATTACGAGGCTACACCTTC.

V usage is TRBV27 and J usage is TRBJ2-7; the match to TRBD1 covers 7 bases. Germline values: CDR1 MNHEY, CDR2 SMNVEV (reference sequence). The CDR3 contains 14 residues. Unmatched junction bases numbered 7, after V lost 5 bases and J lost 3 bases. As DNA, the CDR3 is TGTGCCAGCAGTGTCCGGGACAGAGTCTACGAGCAGTACTTC. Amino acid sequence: CASSVRDRVYEQYF.

The CDR3 DNA is TGTGCCAGCAGCCAAGGTACAGGTTCGCTTGAAGCTTTCTTT. Its translation is CASSQGTGSLEAFF. The V call is TRBV3-1 (or the pseudogene TRBV3-2), the J call TRBJ1-1; maybe TRBD1 (5 bases). Trimming shortened V by 1 base and J by 7 bases, and 13 bases separated the two germline ends. The CDR3 covers 14 residues. Germline CDR1 is LGHDT and CDR2 is YNNKEL (reference sequence).

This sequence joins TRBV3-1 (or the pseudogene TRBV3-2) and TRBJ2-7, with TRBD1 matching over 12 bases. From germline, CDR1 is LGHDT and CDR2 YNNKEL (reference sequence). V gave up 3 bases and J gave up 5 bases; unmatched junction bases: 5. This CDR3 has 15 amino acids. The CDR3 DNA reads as TGTGCCAGCAGCCACCGGGACAGGGGGCCCCACGAGCAGTACTTC. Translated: CASSHRDRGPHEQYF.

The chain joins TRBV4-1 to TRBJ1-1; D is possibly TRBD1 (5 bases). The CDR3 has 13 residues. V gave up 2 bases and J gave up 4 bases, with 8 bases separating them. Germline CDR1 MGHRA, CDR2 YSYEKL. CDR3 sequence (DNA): TGCGCCAGCAGCCAACCAGGGATCACTGAAGCTTTCTTT. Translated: CASSQPGITEAFF.

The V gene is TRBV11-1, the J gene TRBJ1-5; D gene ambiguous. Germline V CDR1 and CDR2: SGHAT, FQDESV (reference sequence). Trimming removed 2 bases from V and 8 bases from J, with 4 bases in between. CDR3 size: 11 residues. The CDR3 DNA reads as TGTGCCAGCAGCTTATCTGAGCCCCAGCATTTT. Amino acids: CASSLSEPQHF.

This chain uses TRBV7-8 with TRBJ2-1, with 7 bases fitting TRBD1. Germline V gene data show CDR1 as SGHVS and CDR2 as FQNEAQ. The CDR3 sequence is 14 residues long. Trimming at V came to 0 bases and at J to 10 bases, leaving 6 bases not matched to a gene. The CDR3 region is CASSLADRVKEQFF. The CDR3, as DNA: TGTGCCAGCAGCTTAGCTGACAGGGTTAAAGAGCAGTTCTTC.

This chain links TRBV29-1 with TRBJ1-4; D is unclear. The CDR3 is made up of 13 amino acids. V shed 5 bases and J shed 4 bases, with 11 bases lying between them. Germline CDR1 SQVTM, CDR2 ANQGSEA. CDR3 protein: CSVQTGNNEKLFF. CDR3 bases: TGCAGCGTTCAGACGGGAAATAATGAAAAACTGTTTTTT.

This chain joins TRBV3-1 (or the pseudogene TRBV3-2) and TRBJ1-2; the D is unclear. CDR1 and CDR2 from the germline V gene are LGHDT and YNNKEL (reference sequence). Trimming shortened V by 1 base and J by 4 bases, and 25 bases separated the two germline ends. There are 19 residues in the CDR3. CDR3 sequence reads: CASSQAPLGSPINAYGYTF. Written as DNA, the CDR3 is TGTGCCAGCAGCCAAGCCCCCCTCGGGAGCCCTATTAACGCCTATGGCTACACCTTC.

CDR3 DNA: TGTGCCAGCAGCACACAGGCAGATACGCAGTATTTT. As protein: CASSTQADTQYF. The chain has TRBV3-1 (or the pseudogene TRBV3-2) and TRBJ2-3; the D gene is possibly TRBD1 (5 bases). CDR1 and CDR2 from the germline V gene are LGHDT and YNNKEL (reference sequence). CDR3 length equals 12 residues. Trimming stripped 5 bases from V and 4 bases from J, with 7 bases between.

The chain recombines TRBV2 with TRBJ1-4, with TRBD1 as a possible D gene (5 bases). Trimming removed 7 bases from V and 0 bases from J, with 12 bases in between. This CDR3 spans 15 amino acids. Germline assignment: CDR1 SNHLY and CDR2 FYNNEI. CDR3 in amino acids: CASNSDSATNEKLFF. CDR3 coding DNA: TGTGCCAGCAATAGTGACAGCGCAACTAATGAAAAACTGTTTTTT.

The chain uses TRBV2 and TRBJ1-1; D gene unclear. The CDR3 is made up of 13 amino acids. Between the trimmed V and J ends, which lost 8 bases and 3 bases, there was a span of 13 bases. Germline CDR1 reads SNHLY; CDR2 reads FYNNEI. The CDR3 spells CASRRESYTEAFF. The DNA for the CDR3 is TGTGCCAGCCGGAGGGAATCCTACACTGAAGCTTTCTTT.

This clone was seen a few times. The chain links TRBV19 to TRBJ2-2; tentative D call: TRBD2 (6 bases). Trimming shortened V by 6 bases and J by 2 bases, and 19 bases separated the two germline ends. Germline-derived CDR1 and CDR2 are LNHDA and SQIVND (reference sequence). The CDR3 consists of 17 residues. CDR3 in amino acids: CASRSRLAKSNTGELFF. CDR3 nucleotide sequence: TGTGCCAGTAGGTCAAGGCTAGCGAAAAGTAACACCGGGGAGCTGTTTTTT.

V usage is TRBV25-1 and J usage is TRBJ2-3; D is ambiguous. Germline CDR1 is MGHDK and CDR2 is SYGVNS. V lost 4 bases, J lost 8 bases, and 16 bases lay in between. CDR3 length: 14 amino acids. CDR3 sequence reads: CASSANLPPGTQYF. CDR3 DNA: TGTGCCAGCAGTGCAAACCTACCACCGGGTACGCAGTATTTT.

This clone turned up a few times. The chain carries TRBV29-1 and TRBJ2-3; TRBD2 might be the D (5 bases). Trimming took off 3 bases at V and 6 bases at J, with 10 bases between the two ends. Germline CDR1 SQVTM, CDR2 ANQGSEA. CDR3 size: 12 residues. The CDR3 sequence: CSVDEGTDTQYF. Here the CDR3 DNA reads TGCAGCGTTGATGAGGGAACTGATACGCAGTATTTT.